This passage covers 27 T cell receptor beta chains from one sample sequenced in a study of metastatic and nonmetastatic thyroid tumors. TCRdb re-called the PCR reads with MiXCR. Here the sample spans about 34,000 clones, approximately 40% being singletons. No patient received treatment before thyroid surgery. Material: tumor tissue. These receptors all come from a female donor with papillary thyroid cancer or a benign thyroid nodule (not recorded which). Some clones in this sample may be carry-over from other donors' samples.

The V call is TRBV18, the J call TRBJ2-1, with D uncertain. Germline assignment: CDR1 KGHSH and CDR2 LQKENI. CDR3 length: 12 amino acids. The V and J ends lost 3 bases and 8 bases respectively, with 8 bases between them. The CDR3 loop is CASSPGLHEQFF. CDR3 DNA: TGTGCCAGCTCACCCGGATTACATGAGCAGTTCTTC.

The sample holds a few counts of this clone. CDR3 sequence (DNA): TGTGCCAGCAGCAAAGGGACAGCTCAAGAGACCCAGTACTTC. This translates into CASSKGTAQETQYF. This chain links TRBV12-3 or TRBV12-4 with TRBJ2-5, with 7 bases identical to TRBD1. CDR3 length: 14 amino acids. V was clipped by 6 bases and J by 2 bases; unmatched bases: 6.

This clone has just a few counts. The chain joins TRBV19 to TRBJ2-3, with a possible D match to TRBD2 (6 bases). Germline lookup yields CDR1 LNHDA and CDR2 SQIVND (reference sequence). V gave up 5 bases and J gave up 4 bases, with 13 bases separating them. The CDR3 sequence is 14 residues long. CDR3 residues: CASSPRGSSDTQYF. CDR3 coding DNA: TGTGCCAGTAGTCCACGGGGGAGTTCAGATACGCAGTATTTT.

The chain has TRBV5-1 and TRBJ2-3; 11 bases are shared with TRBD2. CDR3 length: 15 amino acids. Germline CDR1 and CDR2: SGHRS and YFSETQ. The V gene end was trimmed by 3 bases and the J gene end by 2 bases; junction bases not matched to a gene: 2. The CDR3 nucleotides are TGCGCCAGCAGCTGGGGACTAGCGGACACAGATACGCAGTATTTT. Translating it yields CASSWGLADTDTQYF.

The V call is TRBV27, the J call TRBJ1-6, with TRBD1 as a possible D gene (5 bases). Germline values: CDR1 MNHEY, CDR2 SMNVEV (reference sequence). Trimming left V 5 bases short and J 7 bases short, with 15 bases between. The CDR3 sequence is 15 residues long. Written as DNA, the CDR3 is TGTGCCAGCAGTCCTCGACAGCTTTACAATTCACCCCTCCACTTT. The encoded protein is CASSPRQLYNSPLHF.

V gene TRBV28 combines with J gene TRBJ2-7; TRBD1 is a possible D gene (6 bases). Trimming cost V 5 bases and J 3 bases, with 8 bases left between them. CDR3 length: 12 residues. The V gene's germline CDR1 is MDHEN and CDR2 SYDVKM. Here the CDR3 DNA reads TGTGCCAGCAGTCAACAGGGCTACGAGCAGTACTTC. Protein sequence: CASSQQGYEQYF.

This chain connects TRBV7-8 to TRBJ2-3; 8 bases match TRBD2. The CDR3 loop spans 16 amino acids. The junction had 9 bases not matched to a gene; V was cut back by 1 base and J by 6 bases. CDR1 and CDR2 (germline): SGHVS, FQNEAQ. The CDR3: CASSLGSSGDEDTQYF. CDR3 nucleotide sequence: TGTGCCAGCAGCTTAGGTAGTAGCGGGGACGAGGATACGCAGTATTTT.

The chain recombines TRBV11-2 with TRBJ2-7; a weak D match, TRBD1 (5 bases). The V end was cut by 0 bases, the J end by 1 base, with 19 bases between. CDR3 size: 18 residues. Germline V lookup: CDR1 SGHAT, CDR2 FQNNGV. In nucleotides, the CDR3 is TGTGCCAGCAGCTTAGACGGAGCCGTGACAGTCTTGTCCTACGAGCAGTACTTC. It yields the protein CASSLDGAVTVLSYEQYF.

The gene calls are TRBV4-1 and TRBJ1-2; 11 bases agree with TRBD1. The CDR3 consists of 15 residues. Germline values: CDR1 MGHRA, CDR2 YSYEKL. Unmatched junction bases numbered 4, after V lost 3 bases and J lost 4 bases. For the CDR3, the DNA is TGCGCCAGCAGCCACCCGGACAGGGGGCCCTATGGCTACACCTTC. Its protein is CASSHPDRGPYGYTF.

For the CDR3, the DNA is TGTGCCAGCAGTGAAGAACTAGCCATCTACGAGCAGTACTTC. Its protein product is CASSEELAIYEQYF. The rearrangement joins TRBV6-1 to TRBJ2-7; D may be TRBD2 (6 bases). Trimming removed 1 base at V and 3 bases at J, with 10 bases between. Germline lookup yields CDR1 MNHNS and CDR2 SASEGT. This CDR3 comprises 14 residues.

The J gene is TRBJ2-1, the V gene TRBV7-6; D call uncertain. CDR1 and CDR2 (germline): SGHVS, FNYEAQ. This CDR3 has 15 amino acids. V was trimmed by 3 bases and J by 2 bases, leaving 11 bases between them. In nucleotides, the CDR3 is TGTGCCAGCAGCTTTGCCGTAAGGACCTACAATGAGCAGTTCTTC. This codes for CASSFAVRTYNEQFF.

The chain is built from TRBV4-1 and TRBJ2-2, with D unclear. The CDR3 sequence is 12 residues long. V dropped 5 bases and J dropped 4 bases, with 5 bases sitting between them. Germline CDR1 MGHRA, CDR2 YSYEKL. This CDR3 reads CASSGITGELFF. The CDR3 nucleotides read TGCGCCAGCAGCGGGATCACCGGGGAGCTGTTTTTT.

This clone has a handful of counts. The chain uses TRBV27 and TRBJ2-7; TRBD2 matches 7 bases. This CDR3 region has 14 residues. Trimming at V came to 5 bases and at J to 1 base, leaving 5 bases not matched to a gene. Germline V gene data show CDR1 as MNHEY and CDR2 as SMNVEV (reference sequence). The CDR3 DNA sequence: TGTGCCAGCAGTGCGGGAGTTGGTTCCTACGAGCAGTACTTC. This codes for CASSAGVGSYEQYF.

The chain employs TRBV20-1 and TRBJ1-1; TRBD1 matches 9 bases. Germline assignment: CDR1 DFQATT and CDR2 SNEGSKA (reference sequence). The CDR3 length is 14 residues. Trimming took 6 bases from V and 12 from J; bases not matched to a gene: 17. The CDR3, as DNA: TGCAGTGCGAATCCGGGACAGGGTCATCCTAAGCCTTTCTTT. This sequence encodes CSANPGQGHPKPFF.

The CDR3 nucleotides are TGTGCCTGGAGTGGAACCACACAGGGAAACACCATATATTTT. This codes for CAWSGTTQGNTIYF. The rearrangement links TRBV30 to TRBJ1-3; D remains unclear. The V gene's germline CDR1 is GTSNPN and CDR2 SVGIG (reference sequence). This CDR3 is built from 14 residues. Trimming shortened V by 1 base and J by 4 bases, and 11 bases separated the two germline ends.

The chain uses TRBV6-1 and TRBJ2-3; no clear D gene. CDR3 length equals 16 residues. CDR1 is MNHNS, CDR2 SASEGT, per germline. The ends were cut back, 5 bases at V and 1 base at J, with 16 bases in the middle. DNA of the CDR3: TGTGCCAGCAGTATTGACGGATCCAAGCGCACAGATACGCAGTATTTT. This codes for CASSIDGSKRTDTQYF.

This clone was seen only a few times. The J gene is TRBJ2-1, the V gene TRBV11-2; 9 bases match TRBD2. Germline CDR1 SGHAT, CDR2 FQNNGV. The length of the CDR3 is 16 residues. V gave up 5 bases and J gave up 10 bases; unmatched junction bases: 15. The CDR3 reads CASSPAGGRATGEQFF. CDR3 in DNA: TGTGCCAGCAGCCCTGCGGGCGGGAGGGCCACCGGGGAGCAGTTCTTC.

This clone has a single count. The V gene is TRBV20-1, the J gene TRBJ2-1; TRBD2 matches 7 bases. Unmatched junction bases numbered 10, after V lost 6 bases and J lost 2 bases. From germline, CDR1 is DFQATT and CDR2 SNEGSKA (reference sequence). The CDR3 consists of 15 residues. The CDR3 coding sequence is TGCAGTGCCGTAGAGTCTAGCGGAGCCTACAATGAGCAGTTCTTC. Its translation is CSAVESSGAYNEQFF.

The chain has TRBV4-3 and TRBJ1-5; possible D gene TRBD1, 5 bases. This CDR3 spans 17 amino acids. Germline V lookup: CDR1 LGHNA, CDR2 YSLEER. V lost 1 base, J lost 7 bases, and 20 bases lay in between. CDR3 DNA sequence: TGCGCCAGCAGCCAAGGCCTGTCTGAGGGGCGCCCACAGCCCCAGCATTTT. Amino acids: CASSQGLSEGRPQPQHF.

The rearrangement links TRBV10-3 to TRBJ2-1; TRBD2 matches 10 bases. Trimming took 0 bases from V and 2 from J; bases not matched to a gene: 10. CDR1 and CDR2 (germline): ENHRY, SYGVKD. The CDR3 loop spans 19 amino acids. The CDR3 coding sequence is TGTGCCATCAGTGAGTCGAAGGGGACTAGCGCCTGGGCCTACAATGAGCAGTTCTTC. This translates into CAISESKGTSAWAYNEQFF.

This clone was counted a few times. The chain joins TRBV4-2 to TRBJ2-2, with 9 bases that match TRBD2. This CDR3 comprises 12 residues. V was pared by 11 bases and J by 10 bases, with 8 bases of the junction left unmatched. Germline loops: CDR1 LGHNA, CDR2 YNFKEQ. This CDR3 reads CAAGGGSEELFF. The CDR3 DNA reads TGTGCCGCGGGGGGGGGAAGTGAGGAGCTGTTTTTT.

The chain joins TRBV4-3 to TRBJ2-7; D not certain. The CDR3 spans 15 residues. Looked up from germline, CDR1 is LGHNA and CDR2 is YSLEER. V lost 4 bases, J lost 3 bases, and 16 bases lay in between. CDR3 nucleotide sequence: TGCGCCAGCAGCCCAGACGTCGGGCAGGTCTACGAGCAGTACTTC. It translates to CASSPDVGQVYEQYF.

J is TRBJ2-5 and V is TRBV6-5; the D gene is possibly TRBD2 (5 bases). This CDR3 contains 12 residues. V gave up 8 bases and J gave up 5 bases, with 12 bases separating them. Looked up from germline, CDR1 is MNHEY and CDR2 is SVGAGI. The CDR3 protein is CASGRLLETQYF. Written as DNA, the CDR3 is TGTGCCAGCGGGAGACTCCTGGAGACCCAGTACTTC.

This rearrangement joins TRBV5-1 to TRBJ2-7; D not certain. V lost 0 bases to trimming and J lost 4 bases, with 5 bases between them. From germline, CDR1 is SGHRS and CDR2 YFSETQ. CDR3 length equals 12 residues. CDR3 sequence: CASSLDQYEQYF. The CDR3 nucleotides are TGCGCCAGCAGCTTGGACCAGTACGAGCAGTACTTC.

The rearrangement joins TRBV19 to TRBJ2-3; no firm D call. With 3 bases removed from V and 2 bases from J, the gap between germline ends came to 12 bases. CDR3 length: 15 amino acids. CDR1 LNHDA and CDR2 SQIVND come from the germline V gene (reference sequence). The CDR3 sequence: CASSMVATYTDTQYF. DNA for the CDR3: TGTGCCAGTAGTATGGTCGCGACCTACACAGATACGCAGTATTTT.

This chain uses TRBV4-2 with TRBJ1-2, with TRBD1 matching 7 bases. The CDR3 has 14 residues. Germline V gene sequence: CDR1 LGHNA, CDR2 YNFKEQ. The junction had 6 bases not matched to a gene; V was cut back by 0 bases and J by 8 bases. This CDR3 reads CASSQDEGARGYTF. The CDR3 DNA sequence: TGTGCCAGCAGCCAAGATGAGGGGGCGCGGGGCTACACCTTC.

In this sample, this clone turned up a few times. This chain uses TRBV19 with TRBJ2-6, with 7 positions matching TRBD1. Germline-derived CDR1 and CDR2 are LNHDA and SQIVND (reference sequence). The ends lost 5 bases at V and 0 bases at J; junction bases unmatched: 7. The CDR3 length is 17 residues. The CDR3 is CASSPRTGISGANVLTF. The CDR3 bases are TGTGCCAGTAGTCCTAGGACAGGCATCTCTGGGGCCAACGTCCTGACTTTC.